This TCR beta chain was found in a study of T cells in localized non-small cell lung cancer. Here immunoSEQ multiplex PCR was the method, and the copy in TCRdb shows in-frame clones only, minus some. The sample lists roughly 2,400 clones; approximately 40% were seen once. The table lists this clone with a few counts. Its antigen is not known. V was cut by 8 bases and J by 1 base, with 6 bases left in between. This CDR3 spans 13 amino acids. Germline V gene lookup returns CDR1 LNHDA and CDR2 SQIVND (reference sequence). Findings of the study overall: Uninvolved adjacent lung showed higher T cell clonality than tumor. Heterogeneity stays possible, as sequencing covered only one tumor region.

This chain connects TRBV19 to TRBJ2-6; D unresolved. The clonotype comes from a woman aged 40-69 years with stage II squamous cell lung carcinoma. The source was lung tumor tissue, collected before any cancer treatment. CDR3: CASHGSGANVLTF. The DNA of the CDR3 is TGTGCCAGTCATGGATCTGGGGCCAACGTCCTGACTTTC.